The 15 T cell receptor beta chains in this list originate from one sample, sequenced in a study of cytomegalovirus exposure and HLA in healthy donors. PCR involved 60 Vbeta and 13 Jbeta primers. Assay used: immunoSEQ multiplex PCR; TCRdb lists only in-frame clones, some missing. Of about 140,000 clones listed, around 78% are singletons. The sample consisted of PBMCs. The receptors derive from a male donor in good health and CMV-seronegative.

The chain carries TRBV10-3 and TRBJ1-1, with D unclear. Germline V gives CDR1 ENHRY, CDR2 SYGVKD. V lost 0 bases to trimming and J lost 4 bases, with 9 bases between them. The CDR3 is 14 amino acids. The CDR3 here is CAISESAFGTEAFF. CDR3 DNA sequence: TGTGCCATCAGTGAGTCAGCGTTTGGCACTGAAGCTTTCTTT.

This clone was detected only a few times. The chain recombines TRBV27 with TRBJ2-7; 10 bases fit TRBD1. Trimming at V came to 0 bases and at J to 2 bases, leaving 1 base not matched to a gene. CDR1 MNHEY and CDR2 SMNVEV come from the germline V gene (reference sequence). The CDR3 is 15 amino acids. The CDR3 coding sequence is TGTGCCAGCAGTTTATCCGGGACAGGGGCCTACGAGCAGTACTTC. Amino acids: CASSLSGTGAYEQYF.

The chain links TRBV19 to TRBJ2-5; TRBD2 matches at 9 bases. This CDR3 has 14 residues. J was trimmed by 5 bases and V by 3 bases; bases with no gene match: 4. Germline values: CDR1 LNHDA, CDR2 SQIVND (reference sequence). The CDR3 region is CASSMGLAEETQYF. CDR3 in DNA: TGTGCCAGTAGTATGGGACTAGCTGAGGAGACCCAGTACTTC.

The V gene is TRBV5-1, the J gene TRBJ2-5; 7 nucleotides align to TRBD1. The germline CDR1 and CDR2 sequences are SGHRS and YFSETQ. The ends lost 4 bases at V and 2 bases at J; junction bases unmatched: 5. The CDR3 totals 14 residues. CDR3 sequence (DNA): TGCGCCAGCAGCAAATGGACAGGACAAGAGACCCAGTACTTC. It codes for CASSKWTGQETQYF.

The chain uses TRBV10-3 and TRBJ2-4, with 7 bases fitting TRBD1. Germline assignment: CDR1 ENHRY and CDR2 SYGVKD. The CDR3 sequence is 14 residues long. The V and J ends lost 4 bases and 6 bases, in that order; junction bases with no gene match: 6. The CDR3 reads CAISGSGQPNIQYF. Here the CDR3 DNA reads TGTGCCATCAGTGGCTCGGGACAGCCAAACATTCAGTACTTC.

The CDR3 spells CASTDPGEIYEQYF. CDR3 DNA sequence: TGTGCCAGCACCGATCCGGGGGAGATCTACGAGCAGTACTTC. The chain has TRBV25-1 and TRBJ2-5; TRBD2 might be the D (6 bases). TRBJ2-7 matches the DNA end more closely, so the J call is doubtful. Germline V CDR1 and CDR2: MGHDK, SYGVNS. The CDR3 covers 14 residues.

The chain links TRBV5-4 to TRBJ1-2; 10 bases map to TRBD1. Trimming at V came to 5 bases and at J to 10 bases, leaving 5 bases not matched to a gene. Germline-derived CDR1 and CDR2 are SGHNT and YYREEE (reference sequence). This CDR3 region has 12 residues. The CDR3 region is CASRTGGIDYTF. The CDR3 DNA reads TGTGCCAGCAGGACAGGGGGCATAGACTACACCTTC.

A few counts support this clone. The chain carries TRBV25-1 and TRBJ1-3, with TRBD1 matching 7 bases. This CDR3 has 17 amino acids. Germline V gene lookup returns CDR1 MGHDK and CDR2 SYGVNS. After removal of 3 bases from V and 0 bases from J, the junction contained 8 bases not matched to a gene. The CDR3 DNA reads TGTGCCAGCAGTGAGTATTACGGACAGGACTCTGGAAACACCATATATTTT. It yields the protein CASSEYYGQDSGNTIYF.

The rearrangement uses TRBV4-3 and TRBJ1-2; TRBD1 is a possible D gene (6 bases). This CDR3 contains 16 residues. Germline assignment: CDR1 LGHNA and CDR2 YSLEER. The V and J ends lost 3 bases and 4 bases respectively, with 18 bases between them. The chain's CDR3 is CASSHHREQFFYGYTF. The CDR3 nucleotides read TGCGCCAGCAGCCACCACAGGGAGCAATTTTTCTATGGCTACACCTTC.

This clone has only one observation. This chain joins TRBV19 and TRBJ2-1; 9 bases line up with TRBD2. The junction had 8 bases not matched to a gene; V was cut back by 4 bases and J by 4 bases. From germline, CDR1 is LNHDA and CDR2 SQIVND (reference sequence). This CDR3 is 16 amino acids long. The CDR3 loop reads CASSKEELAGYNEQFF. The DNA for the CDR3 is TGTGCCAGTAGTAAGGAGGAACTAGCGGGTTACAATGAGCAGTTCTTC.

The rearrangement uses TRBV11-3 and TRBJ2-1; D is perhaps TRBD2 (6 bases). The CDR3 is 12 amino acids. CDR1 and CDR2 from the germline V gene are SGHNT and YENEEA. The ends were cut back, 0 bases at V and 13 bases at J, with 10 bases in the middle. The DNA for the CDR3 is TGTGCCAGCAGCTTAGACCAGCGGGTTCAGTTCTTC. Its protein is CASSLDQRVQFF.

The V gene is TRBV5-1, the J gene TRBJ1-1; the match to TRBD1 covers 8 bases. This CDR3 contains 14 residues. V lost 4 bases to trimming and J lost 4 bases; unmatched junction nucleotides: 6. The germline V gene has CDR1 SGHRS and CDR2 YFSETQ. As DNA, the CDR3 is TGCGCCAGCAGCCCTGGAACAGGGGGCACTGAAGCTTTCTTT. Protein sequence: CASSPGTGGTEAFF.

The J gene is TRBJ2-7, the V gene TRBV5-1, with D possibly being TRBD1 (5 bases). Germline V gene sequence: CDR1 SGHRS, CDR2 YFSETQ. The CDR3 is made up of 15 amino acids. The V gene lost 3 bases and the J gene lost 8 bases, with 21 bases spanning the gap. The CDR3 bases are TGCGCCAGCAGCTGGGTGTCACAGGTGCTGGAGCAGCAGTACTTC. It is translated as CASSWVSQVLEQQYF.

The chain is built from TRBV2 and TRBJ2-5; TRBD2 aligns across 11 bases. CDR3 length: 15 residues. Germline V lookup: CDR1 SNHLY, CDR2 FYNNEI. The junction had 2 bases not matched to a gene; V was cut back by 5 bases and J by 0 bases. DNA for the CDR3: TGTGCCAGCAGTCCTAGCGGGGGGTACCAAGAGACCCAGTACTTC. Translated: CASSPSGGYQETQYF.

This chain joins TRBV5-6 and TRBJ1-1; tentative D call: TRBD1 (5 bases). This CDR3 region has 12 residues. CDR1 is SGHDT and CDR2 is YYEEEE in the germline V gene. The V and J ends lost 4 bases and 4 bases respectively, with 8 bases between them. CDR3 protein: CASSPGGTEAFF. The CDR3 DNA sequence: TGTGCCAGCAGCCCCGGGGGCACTGAAGCTTTCTTT.